This TCR beta chain was recorded in a study of OX40 agonist ivuxolimab in advanced cancers. Study details: Participants could have had prior anti-PD-1, anti-PD-L1 or anti-CTLA-4 therapy, and more than 35% had some. The study, taken as a whole, reports: Fewer expanded clones were found on average in CD4+ than in CD8+ T cells. Dosing at 0.1 to 3.0 mg/kg was accompanied by clonal expansion of CD4+ and CD8+ blood T cells by week 6.

Only in-frame clones appear in the TCRdb table, and some are missing; sequencing was by immunoSEQ multiplex PCR. The data show fewer than 50,000 clones, more than 75% seen once. Exclusion of a patient followed from autoimmune disease history or systemic immunosuppression. Concerning this clone itself: Its specificity is not known.

The ends were cut back, 7 bases at V and 2 bases at J, with 17 bases in the middle. Germline V gene sequence: CDR1 SQVTM, CDR2 ANQGSEA. This CDR3 contains 14 residues. The receptor's source is an adult with an advanced solid tumor such as melanoma, head and neck, liver or kidney cancer. The material was CD4+ or CD8+ T cells sorted from blood, obtained in a trial of the OX40 agonist ivuxolimab. The rearrangement uses TRBV29-1 and TRBJ1-1, with D perhaps TRBD1 (6 bases). The CDR3 reads CSARKGGTNTEAFF. The CDR3 DNA sequence: TGCAGCGCCCGAAAGGGGGGCACAAACACTGAAGCTTTCTTT.